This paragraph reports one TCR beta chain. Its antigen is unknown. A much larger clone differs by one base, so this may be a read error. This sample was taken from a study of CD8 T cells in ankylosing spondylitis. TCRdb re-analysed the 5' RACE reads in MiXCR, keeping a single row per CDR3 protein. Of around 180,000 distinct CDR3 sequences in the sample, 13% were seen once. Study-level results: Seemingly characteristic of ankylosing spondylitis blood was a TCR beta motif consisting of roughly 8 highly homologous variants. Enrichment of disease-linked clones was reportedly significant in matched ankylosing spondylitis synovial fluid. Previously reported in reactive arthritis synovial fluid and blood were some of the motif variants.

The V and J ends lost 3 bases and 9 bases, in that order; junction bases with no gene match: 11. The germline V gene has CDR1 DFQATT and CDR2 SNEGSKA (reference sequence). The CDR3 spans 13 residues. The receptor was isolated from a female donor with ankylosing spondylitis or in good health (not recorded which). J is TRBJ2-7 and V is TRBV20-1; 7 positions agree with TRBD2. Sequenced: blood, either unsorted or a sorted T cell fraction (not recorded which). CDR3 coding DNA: TGCAGTGCTAGGGGCCTAGCGGAGAACGGGCAGTACTTC. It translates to CSARGLAENGQYF.